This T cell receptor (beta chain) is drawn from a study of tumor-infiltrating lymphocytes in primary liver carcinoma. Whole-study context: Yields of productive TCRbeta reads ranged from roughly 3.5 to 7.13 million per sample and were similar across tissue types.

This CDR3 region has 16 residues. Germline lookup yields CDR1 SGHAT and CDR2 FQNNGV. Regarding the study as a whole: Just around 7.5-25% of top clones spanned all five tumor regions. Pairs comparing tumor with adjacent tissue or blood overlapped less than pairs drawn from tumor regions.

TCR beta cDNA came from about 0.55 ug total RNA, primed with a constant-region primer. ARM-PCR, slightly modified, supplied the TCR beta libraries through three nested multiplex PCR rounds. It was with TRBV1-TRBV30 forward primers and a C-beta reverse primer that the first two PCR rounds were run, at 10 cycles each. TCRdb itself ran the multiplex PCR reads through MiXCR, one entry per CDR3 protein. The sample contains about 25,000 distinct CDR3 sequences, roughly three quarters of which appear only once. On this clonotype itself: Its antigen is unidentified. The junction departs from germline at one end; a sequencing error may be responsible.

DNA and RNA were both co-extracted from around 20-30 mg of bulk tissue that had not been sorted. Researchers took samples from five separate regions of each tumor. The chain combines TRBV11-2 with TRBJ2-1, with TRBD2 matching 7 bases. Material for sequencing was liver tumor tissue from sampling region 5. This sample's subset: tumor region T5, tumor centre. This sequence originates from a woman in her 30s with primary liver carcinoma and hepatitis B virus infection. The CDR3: CASRVTSVRAGNEQFF. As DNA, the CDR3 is TGTGCCAGCAGGGTTACTAGCGTGAGGGCTGGCAATGAGCAGTTTTTC. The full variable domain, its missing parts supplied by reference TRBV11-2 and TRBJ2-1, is EAGVAQSPRYKIIEKRQSVAFWCNPISGHATLYWYQQILGQGPKLLIQFQNNGVVDDSQLPKDRFSAERLKGVDSTLKIQPAKLEDSAVYLCASRVTSVRAGNEQFFGPGTRLTVL.